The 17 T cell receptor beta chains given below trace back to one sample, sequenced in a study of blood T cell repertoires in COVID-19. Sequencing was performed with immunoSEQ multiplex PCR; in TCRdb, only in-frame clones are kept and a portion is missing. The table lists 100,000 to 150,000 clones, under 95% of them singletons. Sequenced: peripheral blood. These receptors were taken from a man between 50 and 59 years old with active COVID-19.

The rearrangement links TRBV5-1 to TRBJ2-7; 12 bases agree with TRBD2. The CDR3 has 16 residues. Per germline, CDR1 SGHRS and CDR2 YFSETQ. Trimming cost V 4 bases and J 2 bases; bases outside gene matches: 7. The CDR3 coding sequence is TGCGCCAGCAGCAGAACTAGCGGGGGGACGACCTACGAGCAGTACTTC. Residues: CASSRTSGGTTYEQYF. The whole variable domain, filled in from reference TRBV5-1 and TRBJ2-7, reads KAGVTQTPRYLIKTRGQQVTLSCSPISGHRSVSWYQQTPGQGLQFLFEYFSETQRNKGNFPGRFSGRQFSNSRSEMNVSTLELGDSALYLCASSRTSGGTTYEQYFGPGTRLTVT.

This CDR3 reads CASSNPGLIYEQYF. In DNA form, the CDR3 reads TGTGCCAGCAGTAATCCGGGACTGATATACGAGCAGTACTTC. The chain couples TRBV3-1 (or the pseudogene TRBV3-2) to TRBJ2-7; possible D gene TRBD2, 6 bases. The CDR3 totals 14 residues. Germline lookup yields CDR1 LGHDT and CDR2 YNNKEL (reference sequence). V was shortened by 6 bases and J by 4 bases, with 16 bases between the two germline ends.

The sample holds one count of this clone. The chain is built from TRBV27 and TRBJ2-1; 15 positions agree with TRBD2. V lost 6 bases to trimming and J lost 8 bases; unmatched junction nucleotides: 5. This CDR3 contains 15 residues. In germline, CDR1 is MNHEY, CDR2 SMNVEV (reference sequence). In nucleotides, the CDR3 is TGTGCCAGCAGCCCGGGACTAGCGGGAGGTTATGAGCAGTTCTTC. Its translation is CASSPGLAGGYEQFF.

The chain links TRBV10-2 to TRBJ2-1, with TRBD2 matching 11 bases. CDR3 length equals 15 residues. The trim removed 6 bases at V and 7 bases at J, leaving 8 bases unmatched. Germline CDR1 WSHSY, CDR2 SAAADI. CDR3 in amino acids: CASSELAGVWNEQFF. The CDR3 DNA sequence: TGCGCCAGCAGCGAACTAGCGGGAGTGTGGAATGAGCAGTTCTTC.

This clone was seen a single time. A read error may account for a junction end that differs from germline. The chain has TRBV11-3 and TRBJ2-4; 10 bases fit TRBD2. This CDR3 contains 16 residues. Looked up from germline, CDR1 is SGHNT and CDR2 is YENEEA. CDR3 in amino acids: CATSSLAGGPKNIQYF. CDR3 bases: TGTGCCACCAGCTCATTAGCGGGGGGCCCGAAAAACATTCAGTACTTC.

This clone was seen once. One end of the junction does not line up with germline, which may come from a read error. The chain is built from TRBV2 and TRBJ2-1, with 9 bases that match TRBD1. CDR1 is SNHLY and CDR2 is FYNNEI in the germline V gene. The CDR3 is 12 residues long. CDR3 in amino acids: CASSEELTGGIF. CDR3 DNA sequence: TGTGCCAGCAGTGAAGAATTGACAGGGGGGATCTTC. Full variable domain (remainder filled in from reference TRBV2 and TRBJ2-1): EPEVTQTPSHQVTQMGQEVILRCVPISNHLYFYWYRQILGQKVEFLVSFYNNEISEKSEIFDDQFSVERPDGSNFTLKIRSTKLEDSAMYFCASSEELTGGIFGPGTRLTVL.

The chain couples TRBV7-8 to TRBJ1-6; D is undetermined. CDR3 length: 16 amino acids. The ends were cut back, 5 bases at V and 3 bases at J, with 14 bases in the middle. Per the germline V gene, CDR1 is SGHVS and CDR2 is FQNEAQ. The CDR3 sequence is CASSPRRGLYNSPLHF. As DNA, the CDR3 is TGTGCCAGCAGCCCCCGGCGAGGGCTCTATAATTCACCCCTCCACTTT.

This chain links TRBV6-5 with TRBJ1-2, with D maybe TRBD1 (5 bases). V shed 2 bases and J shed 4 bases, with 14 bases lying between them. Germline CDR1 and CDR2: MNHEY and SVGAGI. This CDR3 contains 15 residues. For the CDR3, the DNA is TGTGCCAGCAGTTACGGGCGGGGGTCGGCCTATGGCTACACCTTC. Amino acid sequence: CASSYGRGSAYGYTF.

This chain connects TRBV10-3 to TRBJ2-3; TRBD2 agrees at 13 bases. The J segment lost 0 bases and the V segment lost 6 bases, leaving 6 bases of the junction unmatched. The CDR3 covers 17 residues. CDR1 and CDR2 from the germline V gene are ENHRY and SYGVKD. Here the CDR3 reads CAIRPGLAGVSTDTQYF. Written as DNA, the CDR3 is TGTGCCATCAGACCCGGACTAGCGGGGGTTAGCACAGATACGCAGTATTTT.

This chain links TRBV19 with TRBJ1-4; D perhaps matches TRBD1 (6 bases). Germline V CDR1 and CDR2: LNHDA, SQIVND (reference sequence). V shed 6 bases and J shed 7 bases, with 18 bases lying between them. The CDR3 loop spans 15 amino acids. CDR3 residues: CASSLFGGTGEKLFF. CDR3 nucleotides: TGTGCCAGTAGCCTGTTTGGGGGCACCGGTGAAAAACTGTTTTTT. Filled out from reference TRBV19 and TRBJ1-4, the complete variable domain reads DGGITQSPKYLFRKEGQNVTLSCEQNLNHDAMYWYRQDPGQGLRLIYYSQIVNDFQKGDIAEGYSVSREKKESFPLTVTSAQKNPTAFYLCASSLFGGTGEKLFFGSGTQLSVL.

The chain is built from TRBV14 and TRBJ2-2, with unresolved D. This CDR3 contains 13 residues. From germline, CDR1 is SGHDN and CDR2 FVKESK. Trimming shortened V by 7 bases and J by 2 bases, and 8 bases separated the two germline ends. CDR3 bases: TGTGCCAGCACCTCAGGAAACACCGGGGAGCTGTTTTTT. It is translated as CASTSGNTGELFF.

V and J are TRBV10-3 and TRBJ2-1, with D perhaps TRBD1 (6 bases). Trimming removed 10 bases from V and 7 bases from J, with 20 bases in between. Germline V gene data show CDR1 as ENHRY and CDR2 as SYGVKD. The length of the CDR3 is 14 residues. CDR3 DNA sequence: TGTGCCACCCATCCGGGACAAACGAGGAATGAGCAGTTCTTC. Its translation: CATHPGQTRNEQFF.

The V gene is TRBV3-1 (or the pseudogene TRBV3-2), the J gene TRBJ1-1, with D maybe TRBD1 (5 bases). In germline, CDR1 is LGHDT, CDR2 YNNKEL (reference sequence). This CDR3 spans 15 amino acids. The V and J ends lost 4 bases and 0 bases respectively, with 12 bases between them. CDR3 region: CASSPSQGMNTEAFF. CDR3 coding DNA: TGTGCCAGCAGCCCTTCCCAGGGAATGAACACTGAAGCTTTCTTT.

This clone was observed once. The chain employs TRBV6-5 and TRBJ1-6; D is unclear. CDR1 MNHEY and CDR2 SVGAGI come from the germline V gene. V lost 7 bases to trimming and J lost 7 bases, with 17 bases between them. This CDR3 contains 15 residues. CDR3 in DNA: TGTGCCAGCACCTTAAAGGAGGGAGGGAATTCACCCCTCCACTTT. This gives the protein CASTLKEGGNSPLHF.

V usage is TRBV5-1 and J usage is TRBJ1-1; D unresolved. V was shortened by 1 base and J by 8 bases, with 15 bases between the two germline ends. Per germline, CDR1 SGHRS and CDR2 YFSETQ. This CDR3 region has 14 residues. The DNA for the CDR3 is TGCGCCAGCAGCTTGATGGACTCTACCCCCGAAGCTTTCTTT. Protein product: CASSLMDSTPEAFF.

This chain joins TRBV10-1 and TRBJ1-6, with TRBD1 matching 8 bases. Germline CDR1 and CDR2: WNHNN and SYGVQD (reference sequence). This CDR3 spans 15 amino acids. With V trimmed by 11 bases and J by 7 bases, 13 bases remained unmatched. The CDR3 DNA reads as TGCGCCCCGATAACTCCAGGACAGGGAAATTCACCCCTCCACTTT. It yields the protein CAPITPGQGNSPLHF.

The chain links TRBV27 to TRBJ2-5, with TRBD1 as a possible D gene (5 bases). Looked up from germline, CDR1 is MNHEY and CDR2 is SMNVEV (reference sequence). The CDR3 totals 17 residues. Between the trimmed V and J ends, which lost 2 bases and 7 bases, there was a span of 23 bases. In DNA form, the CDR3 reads TGTGCCAGCAGTTTAGCTGCCGGTGGCAGGGAACTTGGGACCCAGTACTTC. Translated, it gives CASSLAAGGRELGTQYF.